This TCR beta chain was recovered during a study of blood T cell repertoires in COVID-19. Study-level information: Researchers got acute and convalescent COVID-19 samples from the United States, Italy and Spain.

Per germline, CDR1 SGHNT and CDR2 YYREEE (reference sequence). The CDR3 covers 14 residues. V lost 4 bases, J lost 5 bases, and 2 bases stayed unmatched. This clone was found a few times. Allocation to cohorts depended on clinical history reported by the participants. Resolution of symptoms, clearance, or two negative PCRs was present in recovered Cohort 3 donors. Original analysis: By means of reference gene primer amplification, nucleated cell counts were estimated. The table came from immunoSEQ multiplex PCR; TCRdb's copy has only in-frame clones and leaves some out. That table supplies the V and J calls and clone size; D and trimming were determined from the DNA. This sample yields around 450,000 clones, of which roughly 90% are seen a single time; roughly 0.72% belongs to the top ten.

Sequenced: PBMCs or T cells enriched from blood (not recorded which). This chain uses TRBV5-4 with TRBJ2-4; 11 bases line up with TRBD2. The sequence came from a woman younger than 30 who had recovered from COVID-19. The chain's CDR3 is CASSPGLAENIQYF. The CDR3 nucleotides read TGTGCCAGCAGCCCGGGACTAGCGGAAAACATTCAGTACTTC.